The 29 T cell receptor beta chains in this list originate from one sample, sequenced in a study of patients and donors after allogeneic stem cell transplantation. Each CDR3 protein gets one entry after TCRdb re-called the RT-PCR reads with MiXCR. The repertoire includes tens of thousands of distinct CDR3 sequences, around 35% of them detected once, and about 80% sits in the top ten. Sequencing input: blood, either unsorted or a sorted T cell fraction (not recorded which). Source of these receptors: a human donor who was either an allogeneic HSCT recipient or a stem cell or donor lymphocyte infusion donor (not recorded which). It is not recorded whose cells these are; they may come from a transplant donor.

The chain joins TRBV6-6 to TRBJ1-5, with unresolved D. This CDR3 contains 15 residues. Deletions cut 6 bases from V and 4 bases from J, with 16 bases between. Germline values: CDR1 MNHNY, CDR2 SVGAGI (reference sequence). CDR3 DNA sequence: TGTGCCAGCAGCCCCACGCGGGTGGGGAATCAGCCCCAGCATTTT. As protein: CASSPTRVGNQPQHF.

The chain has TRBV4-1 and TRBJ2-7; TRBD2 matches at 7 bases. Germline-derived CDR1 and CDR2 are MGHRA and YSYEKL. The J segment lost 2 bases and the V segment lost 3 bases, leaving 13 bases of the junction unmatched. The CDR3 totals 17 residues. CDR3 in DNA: TGCGCCAGCAGCCATTTAGGAGGGACTAACGGGACCTACGAGCAGTACTTC. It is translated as CASSHLGGTNGTYEQYF.

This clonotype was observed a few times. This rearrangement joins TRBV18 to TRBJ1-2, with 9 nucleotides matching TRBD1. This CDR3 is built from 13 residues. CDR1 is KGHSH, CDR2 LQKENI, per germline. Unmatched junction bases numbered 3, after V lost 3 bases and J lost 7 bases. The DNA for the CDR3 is TGTGCCAGCTCACCTGGACAGGGGAGTGGCTACACCTTC. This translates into CASSPGQGSGYTF.

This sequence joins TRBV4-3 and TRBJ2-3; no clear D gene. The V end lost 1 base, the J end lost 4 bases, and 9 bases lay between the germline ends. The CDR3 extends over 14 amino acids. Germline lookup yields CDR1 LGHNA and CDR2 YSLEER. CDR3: CASSQAPVADTQYF. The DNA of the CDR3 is TGCGCCAGCAGCCAAGCCCCCGTGGCAGATACGCAGTATTTT.

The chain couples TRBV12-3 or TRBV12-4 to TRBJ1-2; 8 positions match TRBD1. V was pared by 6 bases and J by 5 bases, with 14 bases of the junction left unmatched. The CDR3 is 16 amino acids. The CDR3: CASSPPRTGFYYGYTF. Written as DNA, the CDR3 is TGTGCCAGCAGCCCACCCCGGACAGGGTTTTATTATGGCTACACCTTC.

CDR3 in amino acids: CAAQGQGFNEQFF. CDR3 coding DNA: TGTGCCGCCCAGGGACAGGGGTTCAATGAGCAGTTCTTC. The J gene is TRBJ2-1, the V gene TRBV10-3; TRBD1 agrees at 10 bases. This CDR3 has 13 amino acids. The V gene end was trimmed by 11 bases and the J gene end by 6 bases; junction bases not matched to a gene: 7. Germline V gene data show CDR1 as ENHRY and CDR2 as SYGVKD.

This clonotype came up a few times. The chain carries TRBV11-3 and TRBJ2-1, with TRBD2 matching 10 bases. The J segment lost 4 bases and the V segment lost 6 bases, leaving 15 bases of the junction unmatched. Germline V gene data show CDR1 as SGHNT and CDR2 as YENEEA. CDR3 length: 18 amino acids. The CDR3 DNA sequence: TGTGCCAGCAGGAGTCGCCTAAGCGGGAGGGCTCTATACAATGAGCAGTTCTTC. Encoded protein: CASRSRLSGRALYNEQFF. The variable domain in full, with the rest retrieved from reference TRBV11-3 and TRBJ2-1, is EAGVVQSPRYKIIEKKQPVAFWCNPISGHNTLYWYLQNLGQGPELLIRYENEEAVDDSQLPKDRFSAERLKGVDSTLKIQPAELGDSAVYLCASRSRLSGRALYNEQFFGPGTRLTVL.

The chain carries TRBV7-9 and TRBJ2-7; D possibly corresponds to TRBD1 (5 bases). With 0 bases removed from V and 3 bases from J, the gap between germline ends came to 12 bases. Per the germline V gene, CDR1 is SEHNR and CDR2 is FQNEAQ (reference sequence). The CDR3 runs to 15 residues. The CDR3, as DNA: TGTGCCAGCAGCTTAGCTAGAGACAGCAACTACGAGCAGTACTTC. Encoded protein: CASSLARDSNYEQYF.

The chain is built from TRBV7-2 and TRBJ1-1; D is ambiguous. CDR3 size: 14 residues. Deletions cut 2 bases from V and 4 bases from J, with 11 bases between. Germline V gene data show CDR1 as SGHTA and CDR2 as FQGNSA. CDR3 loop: CASSLMAGSTEAFF. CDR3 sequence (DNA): TGTGCCAGCAGCTTAATGGCCGGGAGCACTGAAGCTTTCTTT.

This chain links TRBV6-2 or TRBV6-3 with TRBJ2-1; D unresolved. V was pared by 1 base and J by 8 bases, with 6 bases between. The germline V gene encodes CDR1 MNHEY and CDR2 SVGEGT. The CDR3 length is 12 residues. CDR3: CASSYFLDEQFF. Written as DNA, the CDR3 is TGTGCCAGCAGTTACTTTCTCGATGAGCAGTTCTTC.

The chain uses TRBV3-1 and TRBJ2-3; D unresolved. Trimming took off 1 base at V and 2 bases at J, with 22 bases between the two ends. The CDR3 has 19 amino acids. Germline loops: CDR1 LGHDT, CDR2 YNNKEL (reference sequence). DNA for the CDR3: TGTGCCAGCAGCCAAGGGCCTCTGTACGCGGCCTATCTCACAGATACGCAGTATTTT. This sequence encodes CASSQGPLYAAYLTDTQYF.

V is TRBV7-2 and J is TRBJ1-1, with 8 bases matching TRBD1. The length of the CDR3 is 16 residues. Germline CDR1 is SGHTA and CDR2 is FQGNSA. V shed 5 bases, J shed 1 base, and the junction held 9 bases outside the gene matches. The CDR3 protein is CASSPRQGKSNTEAFF. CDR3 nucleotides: TGTGCCAGCAGCCCCCGACAGGGGAAATCGAACACTGAAGCTTTCTTT. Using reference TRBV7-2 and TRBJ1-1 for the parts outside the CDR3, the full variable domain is GAGVSQSPSNKVTEKGKDVELRCDPISGHTALYWYRQSLGQGLEFLIYFQGNSAPDKSGLPSDRFSAERTGGSVSTLTIQRTQQEDSAVYLCASSPRQGKSNTEAFFGQGTRLTVV.

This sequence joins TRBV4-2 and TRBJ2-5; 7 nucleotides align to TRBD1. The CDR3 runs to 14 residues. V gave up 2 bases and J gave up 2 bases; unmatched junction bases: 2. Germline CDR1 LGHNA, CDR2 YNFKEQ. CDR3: CASSQRGQQETQYF. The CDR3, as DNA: TGTGCCAGCAGCCAACGGGGACAGCAAGAGACCCAGTACTTC.

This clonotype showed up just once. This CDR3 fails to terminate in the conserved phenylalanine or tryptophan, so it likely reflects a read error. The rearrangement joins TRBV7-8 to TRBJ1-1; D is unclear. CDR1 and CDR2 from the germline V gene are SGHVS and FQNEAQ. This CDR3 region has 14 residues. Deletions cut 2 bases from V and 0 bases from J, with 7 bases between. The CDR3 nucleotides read TGTGCCAGCAGCTTACGACTGCTGAACACTGAAGCTTTCTTG. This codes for CASSLRLLNTEAFL.

The CDR3 bases are TGTGCCAGCAGCTTCCGGGACACTGAGCGGCCGGAGCAGTTCTTC. Protein sequence: CASSFRDTERPEQFF. This chain connects TRBV11-2 to TRBJ2-1; tentatively, D is TRBD1 (6 bases). The ends were cut back, 3 bases at V and 10 bases at J, with 19 bases in the middle. The germline V gene encodes CDR1 SGHAT and CDR2 FQNNGV. The CDR3 sequence is 15 residues long.

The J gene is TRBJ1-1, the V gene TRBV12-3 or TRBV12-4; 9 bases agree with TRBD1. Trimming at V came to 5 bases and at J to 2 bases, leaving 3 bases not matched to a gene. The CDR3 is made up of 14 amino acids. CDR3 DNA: TGTGCCAGCAGTCCGGGACAGGGAAACACTGAAGCTTTCTTT. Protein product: CASSPGQGNTEAFF.

The DNA of the CDR3 is TGTGCCAGCAGCCGAGGACTAGGGGGCGGCGGGGAGCTGTTTTTT. This codes for CASSRGLGGGGELFF. The chain uses TRBV3-1 and TRBJ2-2; the D call may be TRBD1 or TRBD2 (7 bases each). CDR3 length equals 15 residues. Germline V gives CDR1 LGHDT, CDR2 YNNKEL (reference sequence). V was trimmed by 4 bases and J by 7 bases, leaving 16 bases between them.

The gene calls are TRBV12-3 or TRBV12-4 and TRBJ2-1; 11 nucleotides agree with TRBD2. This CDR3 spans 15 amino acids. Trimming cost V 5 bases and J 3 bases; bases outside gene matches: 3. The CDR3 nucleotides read TGTGCCAGCAGTCTCGGGACTAGCGGCTACAATGAGCAGTTCTTC. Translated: CASSLGTSGYNEQFF.

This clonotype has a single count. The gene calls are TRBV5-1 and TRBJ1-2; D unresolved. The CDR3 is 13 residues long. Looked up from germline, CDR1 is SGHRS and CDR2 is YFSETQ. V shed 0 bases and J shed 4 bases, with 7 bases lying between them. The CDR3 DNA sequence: TGCGCCAGCAGCTTGGGAGGATTCTATGGCTACACCTTC. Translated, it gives CASSLGGFYGYTF.

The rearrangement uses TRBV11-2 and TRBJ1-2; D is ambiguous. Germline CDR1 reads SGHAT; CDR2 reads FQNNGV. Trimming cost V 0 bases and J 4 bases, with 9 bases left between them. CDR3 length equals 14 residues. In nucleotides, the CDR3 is TGTGCCAGCAGCTTAGATGGGTATGGCTATGGCTACACCTTC. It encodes CASSLDGYGYGYTF.

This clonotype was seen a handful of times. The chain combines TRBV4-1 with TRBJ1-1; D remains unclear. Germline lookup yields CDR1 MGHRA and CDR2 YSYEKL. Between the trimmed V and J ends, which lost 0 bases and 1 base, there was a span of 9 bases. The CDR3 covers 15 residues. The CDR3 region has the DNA TGCGCCAGCAGCCAAGAGGGGATTCGGAACACTGAAGCTTTCTTT. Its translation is CASSQEGIRNTEAFF.

DNA for the CDR3: TGCAGTGCTAGAGATCCCACTAGCGGACCTGGGGCAGATACGCAGTATTTT. Its translation: CSARDPTSGPGADTQYF. The chain uses TRBV20-1 and TRBJ2-3, with 8 bases fitting TRBD2. Per germline, CDR1 DFQATT and CDR2 SNEGSKA (reference sequence). Unmatched junction bases numbered 12, after V lost 0 bases and J lost 4 bases. The CDR3 consists of 17 residues.

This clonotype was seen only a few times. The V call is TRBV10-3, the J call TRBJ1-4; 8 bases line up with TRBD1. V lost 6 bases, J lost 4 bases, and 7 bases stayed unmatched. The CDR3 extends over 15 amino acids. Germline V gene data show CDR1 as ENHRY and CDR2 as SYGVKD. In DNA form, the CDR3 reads TGTGCCATCAGCTCTTTGGACAGGGATAATGAAAAACTGTTTTTT. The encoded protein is CAISSLDRDNEKLFF.

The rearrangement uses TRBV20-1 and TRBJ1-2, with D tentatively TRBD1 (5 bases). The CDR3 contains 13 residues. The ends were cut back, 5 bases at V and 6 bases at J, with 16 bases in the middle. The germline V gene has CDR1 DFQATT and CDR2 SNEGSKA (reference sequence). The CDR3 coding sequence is TGCAGTGCTCAAACCCAGGGAATCGATGGCTACACCTTC. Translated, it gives CSAQTQGIDGYTF.

The CDR3 loop reads CASSYPSGTETQYF. The CDR3 DNA reads as TGTGCCAGCAGTTACCCTAGCGGGACCGAGACCCAGTACTTC. This chain links TRBV12-3 or TRBV12-4 with TRBJ2-5; 9 bases are a match to TRBD2. This CDR3 has 14 residues. V shed 4 bases and J 5 bases; nucleotides not matched to a gene: 5.

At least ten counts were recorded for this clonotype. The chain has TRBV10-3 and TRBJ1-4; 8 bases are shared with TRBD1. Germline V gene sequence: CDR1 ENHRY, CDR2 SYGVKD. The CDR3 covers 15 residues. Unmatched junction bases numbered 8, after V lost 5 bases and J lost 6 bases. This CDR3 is CAISKTGERDEKLFF. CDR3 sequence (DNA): TGTGCCATCAGTAAGACAGGGGAACGGGATGAAAAACTGTTTTTT.

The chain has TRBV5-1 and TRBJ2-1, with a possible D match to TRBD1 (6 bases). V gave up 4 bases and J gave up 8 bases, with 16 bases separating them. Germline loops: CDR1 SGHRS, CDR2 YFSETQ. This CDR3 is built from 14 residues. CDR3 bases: TGCGCCAGCAGCGTGGCGGCCAGGGGAGATGAGCAGTTCTTC. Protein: CASSVAARGDEQFF.

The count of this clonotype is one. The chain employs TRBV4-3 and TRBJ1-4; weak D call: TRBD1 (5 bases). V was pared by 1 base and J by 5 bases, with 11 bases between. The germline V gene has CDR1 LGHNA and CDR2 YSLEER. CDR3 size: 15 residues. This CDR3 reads CASSQGDRANEKLFF. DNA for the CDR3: TGCGCCAGCAGCCAAGGCGACAGAGCAAATGAAAAACTGTTTTTT.

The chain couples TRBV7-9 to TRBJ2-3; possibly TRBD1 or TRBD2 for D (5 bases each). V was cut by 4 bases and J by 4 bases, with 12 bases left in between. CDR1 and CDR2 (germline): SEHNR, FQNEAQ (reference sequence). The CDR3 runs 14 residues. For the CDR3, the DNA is TGTGCCAGCAGCTCGGGGCGAGGGGCAGATACGCAGTATTTT. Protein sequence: CASSSGRGADTQYF.